Listed below are T cell receptor beta chains from one sample, sequenced in a study of OX40 agonist ivuxolimab in advanced cancers. Clones were read by immunoSEQ multiplex PCR, and TCRdb kept only the in-frame ones, dropping some. The profile shows tens of thousands of clones, 90% of them singletons. The sequencing here drew on CD4+ or CD8+ T cells sorted from blood, taken in a trial of the OX40 agonist ivuxolimab. The receptors originated from an adult with an advanced solid tumor such as melanoma, head and neck, liver or kidney cancer. The conserved cysteine and the conserved F or W are not part of the CDR3 here. The D gene is left open where the match is weak.

TRBJ2-5,TRBD2,TRBV5-4,ASRPGTSEQETQY
TRBJ1-6,NA,TRBV28,ASSLPAIKSPLH
TRBJ1-5,TRBD1,TRBV19,ASSIGGVGDSRYSNQPQH
TRBJ2-1,NA,TRBV30,AWSPHPQRAEQF
TRBJ2-7,NA,TRBV5-4,ASSAHAGLQGYEQY
TRBJ2-2,NA,TRBV7-8,ASSLVDSSTGELF
TRBJ1-1,NA,TRBV5-1,ASSKSSWNTEAF
TRBJ1-2,TRBD1,TRBV28,ASRRTGAKSNYGYT
TRBJ2-3,NA,TRBV19,ASRRLPSTDTQY
TRBJ2-7,NA,TRBV7-9,ASKAVSVLGYEQY
TRBJ1-1,NA,TRBV6-1,ASPRGLMNTEAF
TRBJ2-5,TRBD1,TRBV6-5,ASRSGGGETQY
TRBJ2-2,NA,TRBV11-3,ASSFDRLASGELF
TRBJ1-2,TRBD1,TRBV4-1,ASSHAWTGVGGYT
TRBJ2-2,TRBD2,TRBV11-2,ASSRRLATSTGELF